One sample yielded the 8 T cell receptor beta chains listed below, sequenced in a study of Tregs in tolerant kidney transplant recipients. The repertoire was sequenced with immunoSEQ multiplex PCR; TCRdb's copy has only in-frame clones and lacks some. The sample lists about 56,000 clones; around 83% were seen once. Sequencing was carried out using CD4+ T cells from blood. Source of these receptors: a human donor in good health.

A word on this clone: The germline gene is not matched at one end of the junction; a read error may be the cause. Different DNA sequences within this sample yield the same CDR3. The chain joins TRBV4-1 to TRBJ1-1; tentative D call: TRBD1 (5 bases). Germline V gene data show CDR1 as MGHRA and CDR2 as YSYEKL. CDR3 length equals 15 residues. CDR3 DNA: TGCGCCAGCAGCCAAGGTTCAGGGACGAACCCTGAAGCTTTCTTT. This sequence encodes CASSQGSGTNPEAFF.

The gene calls are TRBV7-2 and TRBJ2-1; weak D call: TRBD2 (5 bases). CDR1 SGHTA and CDR2 FQGNSA come from the germline V gene. Trimming stripped 6 bases from V and 6 bases from J, with 18 bases between. The CDR3 spans 15 residues. CDR3 protein: CASSPRVGAANEQFF. CDR3 nucleotides: TGTGCCAGCAGTCCCAGAGTTGGAGCGGCCAATGAGCAGTTCTTC.

The rearrangement uses TRBV14 and TRBJ2-5, with 7 bases matching TRBD2. CDR3 length equals 15 residues. The germline gives CDR1 SGHDN, CDR2 FVKESK. With 3 bases clipped from V and 2 bases from J, the junction kept 6 bases outside the gene matches. The DNA for the CDR3 is TGTGCCAGCAGCCAGCTAACGGGGGGACAAGAGACCCAGTACTTC. Translated: CASSQLTGGQETQYF.

The rearrangement links TRBV11-2 to TRBJ2-5; D gene uncertain. Per the germline V gene, CDR1 is SGHAT and CDR2 is FQNNGV. CDR3 length: 13 amino acids. The V and J ends lost 1 base and 2 bases respectively, with 5 bases between them. The CDR3 sequence is CASSLALQETQYF. The CDR3 coding sequence is TGTGCCAGCAGCTTAGCACTACAAGAGACCCAGTACTTC.

The chain is built from TRBV7-2 and TRBJ2-3; D is undetermined. Trimming shortened V by 3 bases and J by 4 bases, and 5 bases separated the two germline ends. In germline, CDR1 is SGHTA, CDR2 FQGNSA. The CDR3 covers 12 residues. CDR3 in amino acids: CASSFWADTQYF. The DNA of the CDR3 is TGTGCCAGCAGCTTCTGGGCAGATACGCAGTATTTT.

This sequence joins TRBV19 and TRBJ1-3; TRBD1 aligns across 9 bases. Germline lookup yields CDR1 LNHDA and CDR2 SQIVND (reference sequence). The junction had 10 bases not matched to a gene; V was cut back by 10 bases and J by 3 bases. This CDR3 comprises 15 residues. The CDR3 sequence is CATKDTGGVGNTIYF. CDR3 nucleotide sequence: TGTGCCACCAAAGATACAGGGGGCGTTGGAAACACCATATATTTT.

The chain joins TRBV11-1 to TRBJ2-7; 7 nucleotides line up with TRBD1. The CDR3 covers 15 residues. Germline CDR1 and CDR2: SGHAT and FQDESV (reference sequence). V gave up 6 bases and J gave up 0 bases; unmatched junction bases: 8. The CDR3 spells CASSRPGTASYEQYF. CDR3 in DNA: TGTGCCAGCAGTCGTCCCGGGACAGCCTCCTACGAGCAGTACTTC.

The chain carries TRBV4-1 and TRBJ2-7, with D tentatively TRBD1 or TRBD2 (5 bases each). The CDR3 extends over 16 amino acids. Trimming stripped 3 bases from V and 3 bases from J, with 18 bases between. Germline V lookup: CDR1 MGHRA, CDR2 YSYEKL. The CDR3 sequence is CASSQGPGLLIYEQYF. The CDR3 coding sequence is TGCGCCAGCAGCCAGGGTCCGGGGCTACTTATCTACGAGCAGTACTTC.